The 18 T cell receptor beta chains listed next were all sequenced from one sample in a study of blood T cell repertoires in COVID-19. TCRdb's table, derived via immunoSEQ multiplex PCR, lists solely in-frame clones and lacks some. The table shows 90,000 to 100,000 clones, with 75% to 90% occurring only once. Material for sequencing was peripheral blood. The receptor source for this set is a man older than 75 with acute or convalescent COVID-19.

CDR3 residues: CASSSRVTDTQYF. DNA of the CDR3: TGTGCCAGCAGTTCACGGGTCACAGATACGCAGTATTTT. The rearrangement links TRBV27 to TRBJ2-3, with D uncertain. Germline V gene lookup returns CDR1 MNHEY and CDR2 SMNVEV (reference sequence). Trimming pared 4 bases from V and 2 bases from J, leaving 7 bases between. The CDR3 loop spans 13 amino acids.

The chain combines TRBV5-4 with TRBJ2-1; 10 bases align to TRBD1. Germline values: CDR1 SGHNT, CDR2 YYREEE (reference sequence). V was clipped by 4 bases and J by 7 bases; unmatched bases: 8. The CDR3 extends over 15 amino acids. This CDR3 reads CASSQGTGARNEQFF. As DNA, the CDR3 is TGTGCCAGCAGCCAAGGGACAGGGGCCAGGAATGAGCAGTTCTTC.

V gene TRBV7-9 combines with J gene TRBJ2-2; possible D gene TRBD2, 6 bases. Germline V gene lookup returns CDR1 SEHNR and CDR2 FQNEAQ (reference sequence). V was shortened by 5 bases and J by 0 bases, with 10 bases between the two germline ends. This CDR3 contains 15 residues. CDR3: CASSRGTANTGELFF. In DNA form, the CDR3 reads TGTGCCAGCAGCCGGGGGACGGCGAACACCGGGGAGCTGTTTTTT.

The J gene is TRBJ1-3, the V gene TRBV7-2; no definite D call. This CDR3 has 14 residues. CDR1 SGHTA and CDR2 FQGNSA come from the germline V gene. V gave up 1 base and J gave up 2 bases, with 6 bases separating them. The CDR3, as DNA: TGTGCCAGCAGCTTAGGTCCAGCTGGAAACACCATATATTTT. It is translated as CASSLGPAGNTIYF.

The CDR3 DNA is TGTGCCAGCAGCCGCCTTCGGGGTAGCCCCTCGCATGGCTACACCTTC. Its protein product is CASSRLRGSPSHGYTF. The genes are TRBV11-2 and TRBJ1-2, with D unclear. The CDR3 consists of 16 residues. The germline CDR1 and CDR2 sequences are SGHAT and FQNNGV. Deletions cut 5 bases from V and 6 bases from J, with 22 bases between.

The chain employs TRBV7-2 and TRBJ2-1; a possible D gene is TRBD2 (5 bases). Germline CDR1 is SGHTA and CDR2 is FQGNSA. Trimming removed 3 bases from V and 5 bases from J, with 11 bases in between. The CDR3 is made up of 14 amino acids. CDR3 bases: TGTGCCAGCAGCTTGGGTCCACTAGACAATGAGCAGTTCTTC. Its translation: CASSLGPLDNEQFF.

V and J are TRBV6-5 and TRBJ1-1, with TRBD1 identical over 7 bases. With 7 bases clipped from V and 1 base from J, the junction kept 9 bases outside the gene matches. Per the germline V gene, CDR1 is MNHEY and CDR2 is SVGAGI. The CDR3 contains 15 residues. CDR3 in DNA: TGTGCCAGCAAACGACAGGGTGGAGGGAACACTGAAGCTTTCTTT. This translates into CASKRQGGGNTEAFF.

The chain has TRBV6-5 and TRBJ1-1; D is unclear. Germline V lookup: CDR1 MNHEY, CDR2 SVGAGI. The length of the CDR3 is 15 residues. The V gene lost 6 bases and the J gene lost 0 bases, with 14 bases spanning the gap. The CDR3 reads CASRTAGAMNTEAFF. CDR3 DNA sequence: TGTGCCAGCAGAACTGCGGGCGCTATGAACACTGAAGCTTTCTTT.

This chain links TRBV7-9 with TRBJ1-6, with D hard to call. The CDR3 is 14 amino acids. Per the germline V gene, CDR1 is SEHNR and CDR2 is FQNEAQ (reference sequence). Trimming stripped 6 bases from V and 7 bases from J, with 13 bases between. The DNA of the CDR3 is TGTGCCAGCAGTTTTACAGCTCCCAATTCACCCCTCCACTTT. Protein product: CASSFTAPNSPLHF.

The sample holds one count of this clone. The gene calls are TRBV9 and TRBJ2-1; TRBD2 matches at 11 bases. V dropped 4 bases and J dropped 4; count of bases not matched to a gene: 7. The CDR3 contains 16 residues. Germline CDR1 and CDR2: SGDLS and YYNGEE. This CDR3 reads CASSPLAGVRYNEQFF. The CDR3 coding sequence is TGTGCCAGCAGCCCACTAGCGGGAGTAAGGTACAATGAGCAGTTCTTC. The whole variable domain, remainder taken from reference TRBV9 and TRBJ2-1, is DSGVTQTPKHLITATGQRVTLRCSPRSGDLSVYWYQQSLDQGLQFLIQYYNGEERAKGNILERFSAQQFPDLHSELNLSSLELGDSALYFCASSPLAGVRYNEQFFGPGTRLTVL.

The CDR3 coding sequence is TGTGCCAGCAGCCGAATGGGGGGAGAGTACATTCAGTACTTC. Its protein product is CASSRMGGEYIQYF. The chain links TRBV5-4 to TRBJ2-4, with D tentatively TRBD2 (6 bases). V dropped 4 bases and J dropped 8 bases, with 16 bases sitting between them. Germline V gene lookup returns CDR1 SGHNT and CDR2 YYREEE (reference sequence). The CDR3 is 14 amino acids. The full variable domain, completed using reference TRBV5-4 and TRBJ2-4, is ETGVTQSPTHLIKTRGQQVTLRCSSQSGHNTVSWYQQALGQGPQFIFQYYREEENGRGNFPPRFSGLQFPNYSSELNVNALELDDSALYLCASSRMGGEYIQYFGAGTRLSVL.

The CDR3 region has the DNA TGTGCCAGCAGCCGTAGCGGGAGTGTAAGCACCGGGGAGCTGTTTTTT. Protein product: CASSRSGSVSTGELFF. The chain carries TRBV9 and TRBJ2-2; the match to TRBD2 covers 9 bases. The ends lost 4 bases at V and 4 bases at J; junction bases unmatched: 8. Germline-derived CDR1 and CDR2 are SGDLS and YYNGEE. This CDR3 comprises 16 residues.

The rearrangement uses TRBV5-1 and TRBJ2-5; possibly TRBD2 for D (5 bases). Germline CDR1 reads SGHRS; CDR2 reads YFSETQ. With 4 bases removed from V and 1 base from J, the gap between germline ends came to 23 bases. CDR3 size: 18 residues. Written as DNA, the CDR3 is TGCGCCAGCAGCCTTCCCATGAGGGCCGCCGAGGGCCAAGAGACCCAGTACTTC. This gives the protein CASSLPMRAAEGQETQYF.

J is TRBJ2-3 and V is TRBV5-1, with 8 bases aligning to TRBD1. This CDR3 is 15 amino acids long. Germline loops: CDR1 SGHRS, CDR2 YFSETQ. Trimming took 0 bases from V and 3 from J; bases not matched to a gene: 3. This CDR3 is CASSLEQGVTDTQYF. In nucleotides, the CDR3 is TGCGCCAGCAGCTTGGAACAGGGGGTGACAGATACGCAGTATTTT.

The chain joins TRBV6-1 to TRBJ1-5; 7 nucleotides match TRBD1. This CDR3 is built from 16 residues. V shed 3 bases and J 6 bases; nucleotides not matched to a gene: 11. The germline gives CDR1 MNHNS, CDR2 SASEGT. CDR3 amino acids: CASSDSNRGRGQPQHF. The CDR3 DNA reads TGTGCCAGCAGTGATTCAAATAGGGGGCGGGGTCAGCCCCAGCATTTT.

This rearrangement joins TRBV7-9 to TRBJ2-1, with D tentatively TRBD1 (6 bases). Trimming stripped 5 bases from V and 2 bases from J, with 16 bases between. Germline V gene sequence: CDR1 SEHNR, CDR2 FQNEAQ (reference sequence). This CDR3 has 16 amino acids. Written as DNA, the CDR3 is TGTGCCAGCAGCCCTCCAGGGGCTCGGGCCTACAATGAGCAGTTCTTC. Protein product: CASSPPGARAYNEQFF.

V gene TRBV30 combines with J gene TRBJ1-2; D is unresolved. Per germline, CDR1 GTSNPN and CDR2 SVGIG (reference sequence). The CDR3 runs to 13 residues. Between the trimmed V and J ends, which lost 2 bases and 0 bases, there was a span of 7 bases. The CDR3, as DNA: TGTGCCTGGAGTCAAACAGCTAACTATGGCTACACCTTC. This encodes CAWSQTANYGYTF.

The rearrangement links TRBV30 to TRBJ1-2; 9 bases fit TRBD1. Germline V gene lookup returns CDR1 GTSNPN and CDR2 SVGIG (reference sequence). The CDR3 length is 16 residues. The V gene end was trimmed by 0 bases and the J gene end by 2 bases; junction bases not matched to a gene: 7. The CDR3 region has the DNA TGTGCCTGGAGTGTACTATGGGGACAGGGAAACTATGGCTACACCTTC. Its protein is CAWSVLWGQGNYGYTF. Based on the CDR3 plus reference TRBV30 and TRBJ1-2, the full variable domain is SQTIHQWPATLVQPVGSPLSLECTVEGTSNPNLYWYRQAAGRGLQLLFYSVGIGQISSEVPQNLSASRPQDRQFILSSKKLLLSDSGFYLCAWSVLWGQGNYGYTFGSGTRLTVV.